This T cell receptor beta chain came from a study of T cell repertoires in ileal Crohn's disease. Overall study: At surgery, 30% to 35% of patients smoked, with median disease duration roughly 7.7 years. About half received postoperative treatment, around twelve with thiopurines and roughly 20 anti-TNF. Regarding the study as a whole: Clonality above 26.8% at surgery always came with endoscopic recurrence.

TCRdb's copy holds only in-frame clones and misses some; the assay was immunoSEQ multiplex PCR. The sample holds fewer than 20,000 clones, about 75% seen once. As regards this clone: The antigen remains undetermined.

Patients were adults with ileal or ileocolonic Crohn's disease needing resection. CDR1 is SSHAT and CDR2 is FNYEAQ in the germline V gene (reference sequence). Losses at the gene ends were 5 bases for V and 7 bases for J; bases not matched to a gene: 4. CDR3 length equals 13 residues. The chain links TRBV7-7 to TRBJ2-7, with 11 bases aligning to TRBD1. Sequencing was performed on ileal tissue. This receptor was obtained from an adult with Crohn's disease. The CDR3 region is CASSRDRGTEQYF. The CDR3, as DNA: TGTGCCAGCAGCCGGGACAGGGGGACGGAGCAGTACTTC. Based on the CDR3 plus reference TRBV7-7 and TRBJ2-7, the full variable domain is GAGVSQSPRYKVTKRGQDVTLRCDPISSHATLYWYQQALGQGPEFLTYFNYEAQPDKSGLPSDRFSAERPEGSISTLTIQRTEQRDSAMYRCASSRDRGTEQYFGPGTRLTVT.